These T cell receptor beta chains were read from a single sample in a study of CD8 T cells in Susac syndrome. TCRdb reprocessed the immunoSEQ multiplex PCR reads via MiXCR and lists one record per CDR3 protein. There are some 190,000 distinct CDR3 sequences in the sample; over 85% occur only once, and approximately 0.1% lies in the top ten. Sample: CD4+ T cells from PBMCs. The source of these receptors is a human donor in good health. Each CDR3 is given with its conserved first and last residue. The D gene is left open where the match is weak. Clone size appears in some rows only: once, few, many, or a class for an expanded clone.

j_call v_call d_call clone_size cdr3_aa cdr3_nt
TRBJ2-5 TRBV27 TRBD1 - CASSLFATLGQAQETQYF TGTGCCAGCAGTTTATTCGCGACCCTGGGACAGGCACAAGAGACCCAGTACTTC
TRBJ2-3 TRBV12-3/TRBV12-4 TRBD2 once CASSLEASGTTDTQYF TGTGCCAGCAGTTTAGAGGCTAGCGGAACCACAGATACGCAGTATTTT
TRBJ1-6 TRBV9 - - CASSVGEGTPLHF TGTGCCAGCAGCGTAGGTGAGGGGACACCCCTCCACTTT
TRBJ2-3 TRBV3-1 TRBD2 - CASSQRQRGVTDTQYF TGTGCCAGCAGCCAACGGCAGCGGGGTGTCACAGATACGCAGTATTTT
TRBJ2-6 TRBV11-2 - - CASSLDSSGANVLTF TGTGCCAGCAGCTTAGACAGCTCTGGGGCCAACGTCCTGACTTTC
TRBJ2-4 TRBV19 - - CASSQGSKNIQYF TGTGCCAGTAGTCAGGGTTCCAAAAACATTCAGTACTTC
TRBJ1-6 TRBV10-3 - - CATSVPDSPLHF TGTGCCACAAGCGTCCCGGATTCACCCCTCCACTTT
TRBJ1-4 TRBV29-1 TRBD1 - CSVVWQGDERKLFF TGCAGCGTTGTATGGCAGGGGGATGAGCGAAAACTGTTTTTT
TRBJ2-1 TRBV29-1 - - CSVELQNNEQFF TGCAGCGTTGAGCTACAGAACAATGAGCAGTTCTTC
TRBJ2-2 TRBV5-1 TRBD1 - CASSLQGAETGELFF TGCGCCAGCAGTTTGCAGGGGGCTGAAACCGGGGAGCTGTTTTTT
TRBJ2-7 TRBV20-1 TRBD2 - CSARVGGGASEQYF TGCAGTGCTAGAGTGGGCGGGGGGGCTTCCGAGCAGTACTTC
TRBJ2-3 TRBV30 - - CAWSQPDTQYF TGTGCCTGGAGTCAGCCAGATACGCAGTATTTT
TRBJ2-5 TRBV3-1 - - CASSQLRDETQYF TGTGCCAGCAGCCAACTCAGGGACGAGACCCAGTACTTC
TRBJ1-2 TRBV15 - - CATSRSIDSSNYGYTF TGTGCCACCAGCCGATCGATAGACAGCTCTAACTATGGCTACACCTTC
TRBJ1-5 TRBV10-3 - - CAISRDSRQPQHF TGTGCCATCAGCAGGGACTCTCGTCAGCCCCAGCATTTT
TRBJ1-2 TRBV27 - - CASSSTSVGYGYTF TGTGCCAGCAGTTCTACGAGTGTTGGCTATGGCTACACCTTC
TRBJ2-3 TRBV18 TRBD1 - CASSPGGQGVTDTQYF TGTGCCAGCTCACCGGGGGGACAGGGCGTGACAGATACGCAGTATTTT
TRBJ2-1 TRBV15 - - CATSRDSDDNEQFF TGTGCCACCAGCAGAGATAGTGACGACAATGAGCAGTTCTTC
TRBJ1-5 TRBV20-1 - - CSAVPDSVNQPQHF TGCAGTGCTGTACCGGACAGCGTGAATCAGCCCCAGCATTTT
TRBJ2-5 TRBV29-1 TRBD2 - CSVESGRETQYF TGCAGCGTTGAATCCGGGAGGGAGACCCAGTACTTC
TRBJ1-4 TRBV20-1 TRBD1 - CSAPLATQGNEKLFF TGCAGTGCTCCCCTAGCCACACAGGGGAATGAAAAACTGTTTTTT
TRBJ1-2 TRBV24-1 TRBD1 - CATSDSPNTGALEGYTF TGTGCCACCAGTGATTCCCCAAACACAGGGGCCCTAGAGGGCTACACCTTC
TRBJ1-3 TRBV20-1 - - CSARAISGNTIYF TGCAGTGCTAGAGCTATCTCTGGAAACACCATATATTTT
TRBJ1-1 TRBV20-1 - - CSAKGVRNTEAFF TGCAGTGCTAAGGGGGTGCGGAACACTGAAGCTTTCTTT
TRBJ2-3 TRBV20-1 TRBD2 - CSAIRPQASGSTDTQYF TGCAGTGCTATCCGCCCCCAGGCTAGCGGGAGCACAGATACGCAGTATTTT
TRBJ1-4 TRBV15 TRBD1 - CATSRDRQGDEKLFF TGTGCCACCAGCAGAGATCGGCAGGGGGATGAAAAACTGTTTTTT
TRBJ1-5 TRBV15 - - CATSRDWGRGASNNQPQHF TGTGCCACCAGCAGAGATTGGGGGAGAGGGGCCTCAAACAATCAGCCCCAGCATTTT
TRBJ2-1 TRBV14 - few CASSPSWDEQFF TGTGCCAGCAGCCCTTCCTGGGATGAGCAGTTCTTC
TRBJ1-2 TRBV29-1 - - CSVAELANYGYTF TGCAGCGTTGCGGAGTTAGCTAACTATGGCTACACCTTC
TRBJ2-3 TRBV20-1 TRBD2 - CSALGLAGHDTQYF TGCAGTGCCCTTGGACTAGCGGGGCATGATACGCAGTATTTT
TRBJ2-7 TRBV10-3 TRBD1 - CAISVPGQGYEQYF TGTGCCATCAGTGTGCCGGGACAGGGCTACGAGCAGTACTTC
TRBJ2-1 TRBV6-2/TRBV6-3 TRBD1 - CASRPPGQRFNEQFF TGTGCCAGCAGGCCCCCGGGACAGCGGTTTAATGAGCAGTTCTTC
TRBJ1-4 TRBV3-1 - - CASSSRPVEKLFF TGTGCCAGCAGCTCCCGGCCGGTCGAAAAACTGTTTTTT
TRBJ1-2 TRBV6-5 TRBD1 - CASSYSGRRTGDYTF TGTGCCAGCAGTTACTCTGGTAGGAGGACAGGAGACTACACCTTC
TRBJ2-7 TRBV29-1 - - CSVGGDTFSYEQYF TGCAGCGTGGGAGGGGACACTTTCTCCTACGAGCAGTACTTC
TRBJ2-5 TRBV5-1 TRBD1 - CATTAGTGDQETQYF TGCGCCACCACCGCCGGGACAGGGGACCAAGAGACCCAGTACTTC
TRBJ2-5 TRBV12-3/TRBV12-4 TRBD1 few CASSPGQLQETQYF TGTGCCAGCAGCCCGGGACAGTTACAAGAGACCCAGTACTTC
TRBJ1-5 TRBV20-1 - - CSARGGTDYSNQPQHF TGCAGTGCTAGAGGAGGGACGGATTATAGCAATCAGCCCCAGCATTTT
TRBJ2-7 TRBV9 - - CASSVDNGPAYEQYF TGTGCCAGCAGCGTAGATAATGGGCCAGCCTACGAGCAGTACTTC
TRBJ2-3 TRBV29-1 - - CSVDEGRDTQYF TGCAGCGTTGACGAGGGCCGAGATACGCAGTATTTT
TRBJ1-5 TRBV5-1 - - CASSLERSNQPQHF TGCGCCAGCAGCCTCGAGAGGAGCAATCAGCCCCAGCATTTT
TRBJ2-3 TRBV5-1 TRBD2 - CASTDGASGRTDTQYF TGCGCCAGCACCGATGGGGCTAGCGGGAGAACAGATACGCAGTATTTT
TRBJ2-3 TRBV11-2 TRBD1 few CASSRDRVADTQYF TGTGCCAGCAGCCGGGACAGGGTTGCTGATACGCAGTATTTT
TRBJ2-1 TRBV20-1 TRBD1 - CSARTGGYNEQFF TGCAGTGCCCGGACAGGGGGCTACAATGAGCAGTTCTTC
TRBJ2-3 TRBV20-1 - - CSPASTDTQYF TGCAGCCCAGCCAGCACAGATACGCAGTATTTT
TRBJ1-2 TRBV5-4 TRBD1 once CASSPRTGNGYTF TGTGCCAGCAGCCCACGGACAGGGAATGGCTACACCTTC
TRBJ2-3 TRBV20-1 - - CSAPPPLGPDTQYF TGCAGTGCGCCGCCCCCACTAGGCCCCGATACGCAGTATTTT
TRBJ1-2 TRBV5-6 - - CASSLTELYGYTF TGTGCCAGCAGCTTAACAGAGCTCTATGGCTACACCTTC
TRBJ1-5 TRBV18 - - CASSTTEFQPQHF TGTGCCAGCTCAACAACGGAATTTCAGCCCCAGCATTTT
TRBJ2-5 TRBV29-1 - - CSAGERETQYF TGCAGCGCGGGCGAGAGGGAGACCCAGTACTTC
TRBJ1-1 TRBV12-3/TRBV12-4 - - CASSFGTSNTEAFF TGTGCCAGCAGTTTCGGGACATCGAACACTGAAGCTTTCTTT